This note documents a single TCR beta chain sequence. Antigen: not known. Profiling relied on immunoSEQ multiplex PCR, and the TCRdb table lists in-frame clones only, not all of them. The sample holds approximately 170,000 clones; more than 80% are singletons and the top ten take 6.9%. This sample was taken from a study of T cell responses to AZD1222 COVID-19 vaccine. Study observations and caveats: Regions 160-218 and 743-854 dominated among vaccine-associated CD4 TCRs spanning spike. The breadth and depth of Spike-specific TCRs increased once two AZD1222 doses had been given. Repertoire sampling happened only post peak T cell response.

CDR1 and CDR2 from the germline V gene are SNHLY and FYNNEI. The CDR3 consists of 11 residues. The V end lost 2 bases, the J end lost 11 bases, and 4 bases lay between the germline ends. This clonotype was obtained from an adult in good health. The material was peripheral blood, obtained on day 0 of AZD1222 vaccination. The rearrangement links TRBV2 to TRBJ1-6; no clear D. The CDR3 DNA sequence: TGTGCCAGCAGTGAAAGTACACCCCTCCACTTT. This sequence encodes CASSESTPLHF.